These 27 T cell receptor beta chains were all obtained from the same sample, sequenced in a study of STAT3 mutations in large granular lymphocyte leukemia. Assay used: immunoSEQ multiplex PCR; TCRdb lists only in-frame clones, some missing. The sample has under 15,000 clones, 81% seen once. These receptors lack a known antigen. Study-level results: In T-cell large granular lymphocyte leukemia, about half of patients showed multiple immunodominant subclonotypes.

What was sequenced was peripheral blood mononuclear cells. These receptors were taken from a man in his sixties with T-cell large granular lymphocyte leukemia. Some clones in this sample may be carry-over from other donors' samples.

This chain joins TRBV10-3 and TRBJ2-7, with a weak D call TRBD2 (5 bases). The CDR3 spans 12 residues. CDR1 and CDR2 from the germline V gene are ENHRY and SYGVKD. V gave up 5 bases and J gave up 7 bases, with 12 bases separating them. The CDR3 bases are TGTGCCATCAGTCCGGGGAGCCTGGAGCAGTACTTC. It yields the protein CAISPGSLEQYF.

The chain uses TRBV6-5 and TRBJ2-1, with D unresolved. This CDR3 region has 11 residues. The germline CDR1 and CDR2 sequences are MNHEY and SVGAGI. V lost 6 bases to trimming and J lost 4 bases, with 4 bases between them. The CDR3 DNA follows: TGTGCCAGCAGGATTTACAATGAGCAGTTCTTC. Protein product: CASRIYNEQFF.

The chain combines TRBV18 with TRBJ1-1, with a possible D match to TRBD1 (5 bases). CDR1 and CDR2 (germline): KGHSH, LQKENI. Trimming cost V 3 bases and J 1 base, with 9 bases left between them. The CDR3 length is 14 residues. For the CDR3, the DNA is TGTGCCAGCTCACCGGGACGCAGGAACACTGAAGCTTTCTTT. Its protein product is CASSPGRRNTEAFF.

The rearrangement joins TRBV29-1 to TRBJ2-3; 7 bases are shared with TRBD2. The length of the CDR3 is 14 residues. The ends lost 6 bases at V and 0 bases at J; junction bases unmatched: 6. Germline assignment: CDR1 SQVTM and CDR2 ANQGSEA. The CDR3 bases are TGCAGCGTCTTGGGACTAACTAGCACAGATACGCAGTATTTT. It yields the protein CSVLGLTSTDTQYF.

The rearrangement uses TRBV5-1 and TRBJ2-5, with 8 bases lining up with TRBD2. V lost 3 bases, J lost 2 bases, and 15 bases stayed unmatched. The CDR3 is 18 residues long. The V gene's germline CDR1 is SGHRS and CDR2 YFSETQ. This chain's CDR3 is CASSWGSRGREAQETQYF. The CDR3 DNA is TGCGCCAGCAGCTGGGGTTCCCGAGGGCGGGAGGCGCAAGAGACCCAGTACTTC.

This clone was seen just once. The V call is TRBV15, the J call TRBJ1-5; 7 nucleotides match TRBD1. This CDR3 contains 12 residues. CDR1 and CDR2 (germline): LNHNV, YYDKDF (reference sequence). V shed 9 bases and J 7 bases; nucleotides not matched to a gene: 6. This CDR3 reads CATSGGLQPQHF. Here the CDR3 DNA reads TGTGCCACTTCAGGGGGTCTGCAGCCCCAGCATTTT.

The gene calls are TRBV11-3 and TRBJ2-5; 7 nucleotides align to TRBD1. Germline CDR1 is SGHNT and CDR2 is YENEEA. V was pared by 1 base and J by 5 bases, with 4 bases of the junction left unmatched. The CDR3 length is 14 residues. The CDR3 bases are TGTGCCAGCAGCTTAGGACAGGGATTGGAGACCCAGTACTTC. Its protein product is CASSLGQGLETQYF.

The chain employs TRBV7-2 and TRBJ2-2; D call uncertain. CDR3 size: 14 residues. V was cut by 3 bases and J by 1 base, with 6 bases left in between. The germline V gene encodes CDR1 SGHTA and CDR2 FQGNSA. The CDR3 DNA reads TGTGCCAGCAGCTTTACTCTGAACACCGGGGAGCTGTTTTTT. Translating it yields CASSFTLNTGELFF. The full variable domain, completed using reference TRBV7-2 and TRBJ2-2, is GAGVSQSPSNKVTEKGKDVELRCDPISGHTALYWYRQSLGQGLEFLIYFQGNSAPDKSGLPSDRFSAERTGGSVSTLTIQRTQQEDSAVYLCASSFTLNTGELFFGEGSRLTVL.

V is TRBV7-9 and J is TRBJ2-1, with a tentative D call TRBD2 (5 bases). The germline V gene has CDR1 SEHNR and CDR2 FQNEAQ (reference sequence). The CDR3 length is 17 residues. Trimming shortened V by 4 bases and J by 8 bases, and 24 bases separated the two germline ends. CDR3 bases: TGTGCCAGCAGCTCCCTTCAAGGCGTCGGGAAACGGGATGAGCAGTTCTTC. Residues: CASSSLQGVGKRDEQFF.

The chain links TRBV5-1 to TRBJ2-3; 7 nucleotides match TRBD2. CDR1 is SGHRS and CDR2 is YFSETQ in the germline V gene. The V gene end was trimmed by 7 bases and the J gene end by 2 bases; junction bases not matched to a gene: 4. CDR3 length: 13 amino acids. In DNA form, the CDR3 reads TGCGCCAGCGGACTAGACCACACAGATACGCAGTATTTT. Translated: CASGLDHTDTQYF.

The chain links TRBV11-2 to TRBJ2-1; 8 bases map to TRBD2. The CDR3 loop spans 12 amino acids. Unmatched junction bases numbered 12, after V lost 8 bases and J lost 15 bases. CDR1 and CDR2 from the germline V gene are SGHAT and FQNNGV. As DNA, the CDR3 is TGTGCCAGCTCCGGGGGGGAGGGCCGACCGTTCTTC. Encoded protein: CASSGGEGRPFF.

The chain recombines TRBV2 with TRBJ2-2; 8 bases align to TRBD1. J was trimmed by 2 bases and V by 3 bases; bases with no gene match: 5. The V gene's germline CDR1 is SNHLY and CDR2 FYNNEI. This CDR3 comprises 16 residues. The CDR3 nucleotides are TGTGCCAGCAGTGAGTCCAGGGGGCAAAACACCGGGGAGCTGTTTTTT. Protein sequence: CASSESRGQNTGELFF.

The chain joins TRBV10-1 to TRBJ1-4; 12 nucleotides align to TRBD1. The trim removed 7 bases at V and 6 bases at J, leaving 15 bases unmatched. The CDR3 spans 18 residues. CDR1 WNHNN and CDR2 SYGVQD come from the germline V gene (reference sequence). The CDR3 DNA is TGCGCCAGCATACTGAATACCGGGACAGGGGGCGCATATGAAAAACTGTTTTTT. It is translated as CASILNTGTGGAYEKLFF.

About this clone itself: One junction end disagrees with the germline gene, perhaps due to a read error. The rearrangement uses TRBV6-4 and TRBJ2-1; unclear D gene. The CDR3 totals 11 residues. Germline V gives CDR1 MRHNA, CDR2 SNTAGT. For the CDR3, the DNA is TGTGCCAGCAGCGCTCTAGAAACGGTACTCTTC. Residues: CASSALETVLF.

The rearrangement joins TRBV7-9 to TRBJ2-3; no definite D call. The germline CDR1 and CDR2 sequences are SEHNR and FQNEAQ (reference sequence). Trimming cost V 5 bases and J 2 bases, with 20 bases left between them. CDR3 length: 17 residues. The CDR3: CASSPPGSSDSTDTQYF. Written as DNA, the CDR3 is TGTGCCAGCAGCCCCCCGGGCTCCTCGGATTCCACAGATACGCAGTATTTT.

CDR3 sequence: CSGSRDRGVSQAFF. In DNA form, the CDR3 reads TGCAGCGGGTCCCGGGACAGGGGCGTTTCCCAAGCTTTCTTT. The chain combines TRBV29-1 with TRBJ1-1; 10 bases match TRBD1. Losses at the gene ends were 7 bases for V and 9 bases for J; bases not matched to a gene: 14. CDR1 is SQVTM, CDR2 ANQGSEA, per germline. This CDR3 has 14 amino acids.

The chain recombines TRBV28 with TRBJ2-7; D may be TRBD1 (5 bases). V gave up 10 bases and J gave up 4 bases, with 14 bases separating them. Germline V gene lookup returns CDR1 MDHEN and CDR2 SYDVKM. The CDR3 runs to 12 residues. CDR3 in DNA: TGTGCCACCCAGGGCCTAGAATACGAGCAGTACTTC. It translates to CATQGLEYEQYF.

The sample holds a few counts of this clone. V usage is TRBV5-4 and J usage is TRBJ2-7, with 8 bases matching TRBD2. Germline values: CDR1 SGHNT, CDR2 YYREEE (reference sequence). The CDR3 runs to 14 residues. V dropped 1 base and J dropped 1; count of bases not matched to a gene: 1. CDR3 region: CASSLTSGSYEQYF. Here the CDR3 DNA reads TGTGCCAGCAGCTTGACTAGCGGTTCCTACGAGCAGTACTTC.

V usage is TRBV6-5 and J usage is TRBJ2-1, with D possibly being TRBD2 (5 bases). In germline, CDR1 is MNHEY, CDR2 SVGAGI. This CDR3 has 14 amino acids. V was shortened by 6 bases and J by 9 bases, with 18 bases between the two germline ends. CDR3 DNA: TGTGCCAGCAGCCCGGAAGCGAGGGCCAGTGAGCAGTTCTTC. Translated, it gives CASSPEARASEQFF.

CDR3: CAWSEALQSEQFF. The CDR3 nucleotides are TGTGCCTGGAGTGAGGCTCTGCAGAGTGAGCAGTTCTTC. The chain employs TRBV30 and TRBJ2-1; D remains ambiguous. Trimming took off 1 base at V and 9 bases at J, with 13 bases between the two ends. CDR1 is GTSNPN, CDR2 SVGIG, per germline (reference sequence). This CDR3 has 13 amino acids.

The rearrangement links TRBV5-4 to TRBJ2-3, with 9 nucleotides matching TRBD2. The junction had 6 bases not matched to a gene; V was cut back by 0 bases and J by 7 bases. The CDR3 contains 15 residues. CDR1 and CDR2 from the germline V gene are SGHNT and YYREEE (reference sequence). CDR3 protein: CASSLEGSGRNTQYF. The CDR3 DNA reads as TGTGCCAGCAGCTTGGAAGGGAGCGGGAGGAATACGCAGTATTTT.

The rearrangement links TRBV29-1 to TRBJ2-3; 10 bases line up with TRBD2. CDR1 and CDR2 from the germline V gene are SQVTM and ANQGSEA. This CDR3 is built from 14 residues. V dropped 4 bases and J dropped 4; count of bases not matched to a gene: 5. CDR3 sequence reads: CSVGLAGVSDTQYF. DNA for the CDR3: TGCAGCGTTGGGCTAGCGGGAGTTTCAGATACGCAGTATTTT.

DNA for the CDR3: TGCGCCACCCGGGGGGTTTCCTACGAGCAGTACTTC. It specifies CATRGVSYEQYF. The chain employs TRBV5-1 and TRBJ2-7, with 7 bases aligning to TRBD2. Losses at the gene ends were 9 bases for V and 1 base for J; bases not matched to a gene: 4. Germline CDR1 reads SGHRS; CDR2 reads YFSETQ. CDR3 size: 12 residues. The variable domain in full, with the rest retrieved from reference TRBV5-1 and TRBJ2-7, is KAGVTQTPRYLIKTRGQQVTLSCSPISGHRSVSWYQQTPGQGLQFLFEYFSETQRNKGNFPGRFSGRQFSNSRSEMNVSTLELGDSALYLCATRGVSYEQYFGPGTRLTVT.

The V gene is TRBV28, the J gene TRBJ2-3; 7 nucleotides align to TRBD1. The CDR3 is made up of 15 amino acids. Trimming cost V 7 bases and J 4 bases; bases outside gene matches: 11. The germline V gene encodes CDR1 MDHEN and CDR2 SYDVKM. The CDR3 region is CASKARGLGADTQYF. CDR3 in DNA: TGTGCCAGCAAAGCTAGGGGGCTAGGTGCAGATACGCAGTATTTT.

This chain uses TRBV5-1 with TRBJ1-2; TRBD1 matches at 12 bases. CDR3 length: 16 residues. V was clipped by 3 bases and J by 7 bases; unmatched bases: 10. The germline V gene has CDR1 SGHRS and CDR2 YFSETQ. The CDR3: CASSSNPGQGASGYTF. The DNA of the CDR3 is TGCGCCAGCAGCTCCAACCCGGGACAGGGGGCTTCTGGCTACACCTTC.

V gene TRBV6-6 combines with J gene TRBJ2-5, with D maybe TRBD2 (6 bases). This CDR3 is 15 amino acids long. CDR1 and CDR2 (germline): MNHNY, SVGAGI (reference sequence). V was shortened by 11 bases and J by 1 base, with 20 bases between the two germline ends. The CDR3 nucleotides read TGTGCCGCGGGCGACGGGAGTGCTCTCCAAGAGACCCAGTACTTC. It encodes CAAGDGSALQETQYF.

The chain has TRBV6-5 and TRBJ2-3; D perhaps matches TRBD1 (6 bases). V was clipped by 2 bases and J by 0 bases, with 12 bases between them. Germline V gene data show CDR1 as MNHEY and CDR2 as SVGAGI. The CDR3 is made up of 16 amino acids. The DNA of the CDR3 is TGTGCCAGCAGTTACGCGACAGGCTCTAGCACAGATACGCAGTATTTT. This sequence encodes CASSYATGSSTDTQYF.